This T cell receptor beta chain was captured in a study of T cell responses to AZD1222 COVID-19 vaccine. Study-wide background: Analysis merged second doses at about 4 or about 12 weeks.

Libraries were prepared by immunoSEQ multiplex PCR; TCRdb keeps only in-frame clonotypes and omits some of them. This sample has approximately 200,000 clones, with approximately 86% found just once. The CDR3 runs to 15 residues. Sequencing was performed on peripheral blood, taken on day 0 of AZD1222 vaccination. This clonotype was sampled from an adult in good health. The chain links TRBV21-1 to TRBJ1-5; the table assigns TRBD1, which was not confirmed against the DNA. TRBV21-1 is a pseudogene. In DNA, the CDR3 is TGTGCCAGCACAGAGGACAGGGACAGAAATCAGCCCCAGCATTTT. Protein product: CASTEDRDRNQPQHF.